Reported below is one TCR beta chain. What it binds is unknown. The sample is drawn from a study of T cells in Graves' hyperthyroidism and ophthalmopathy. Broader study findings: In the blood, most expanded thyroid clonotypes above 0.001 appeared as well. From stable hyperthyroidism, ophthalmopathy was separated by a 13 V-J model.

TCR beta CDR3 regions were amplified from RNA. A set of HTBI primers served as the primers for a first-round RT-PCR of the TCR CDR3. TCRdb fed the multiplex PCR reads into MiXCR, producing one record per CDR3 protein. This sample carries fewer than 700,000 distinct CDR3 sequences, roughly 16% of them seen once, and the ten largest clones take around 4%. CDR3 length: 16 amino acids. Germline CDR1 is SGHNT and CDR2 is YENEEA. With 5 bases clipped from V and 6 bases from J, the junction kept 12 bases outside the gene matches. These patients, aged 18 to 65, had recently diagnosed hyperthyroidism lasting under 2 months. Diagnosis relied on clinical symptoms, serum thyroxine and TRAb, thyroid ultrasound and orbital computed tomography.

The receptor's source is a woman aged 25 to 39 with Graves' hyperthyroidism. The rearrangement links TRBV11-3 to TRBJ2-2; TRBD2 matches at 7 bases. Input material: blood. The CDR3 sequence is CASSLLSGTSAGELFF. The CDR3 region has the DNA TGTGCCAGCAGCCTTTTAAGCGGGACCTCCGCCGGGGAGCTGTTTTTT.